This TCR beta chain appears in the sequencing data of a study of spatial heterogeneity in lung cancer. Whole-study context: The donor group consisted of approximately 77 patients who had untreated, early-stage non-small cell lung cancer. Study conclusions and caveats: At resection, ubiquitous expanded tumor TCRs appeared in blood more than at follow-up.

Unique molecular identifiers tagged every individual TCR cDNA molecule. TCRdb re-called the 5' RACE reads through MiXCR, storing one row per CDR3 protein. The sample comprises approximately 93,000 distinct CDR3 sequences, approximately 19% of which are singletons, and less than 25% rests with the top ten. Described time point: blood at routine non-recurrence follow-up after resection. The input material, whole RNA from tumor, nontumor lung or frozen PBMC, was sequenced unsorted. This clonotype was observed a few times. What it recognizes is unknown. Between the trimmed V and J ends, which lost 6 bases and 0 bases, there was a span of 14 bases. CDR1 and CDR2 (germline): MGHDK, SYGVNS. This CDR3 has 15 residues.

The chain combines TRBV25-1 with TRBJ1-2; D may be TRBD1 (6 bases). The receptor comes from a male donor with early-stage non-small cell lung cancer. The material was PBMCs, obtained at follow-up. In DNA form, the CDR3 reads TGTGCCAGCAGACTCCGGGACAATACTAACTATGGCTACACCTTC. It translates to CASRLRDNTNYGYTF.